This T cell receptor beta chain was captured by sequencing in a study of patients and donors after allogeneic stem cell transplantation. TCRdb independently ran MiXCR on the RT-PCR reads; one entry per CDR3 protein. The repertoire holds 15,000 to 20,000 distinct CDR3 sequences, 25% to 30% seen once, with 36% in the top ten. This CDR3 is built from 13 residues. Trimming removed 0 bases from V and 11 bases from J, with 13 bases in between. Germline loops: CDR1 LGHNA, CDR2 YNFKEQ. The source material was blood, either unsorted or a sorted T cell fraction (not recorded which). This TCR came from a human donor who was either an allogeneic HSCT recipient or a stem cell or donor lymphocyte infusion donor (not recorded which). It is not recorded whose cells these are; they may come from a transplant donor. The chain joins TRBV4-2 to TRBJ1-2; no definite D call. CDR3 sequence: CASSQEPKGKYTF. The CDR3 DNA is TGTGCCAGCAGCCAAGAACCGAAAGGGAAATACACCTTC.